This T cell receptor (beta chain) was documented in a study of Ad26.COV2.S vaccination and SARS-CoV-2 variants. The CDR3 covers 14 residues. V lost 3 bases and J lost 3, with 10 bases in between. In germline, CDR1 is KGHSH, CDR2 LQKENI. A single count supports this clone. Its antigen remains unidentified. Documented treatment: 15 to 20 received Ad26.COV2.S at low or high dose, single or two shots; 5 received placebo; per-sample allocation not given. The samples were gathered on day 63 after the first injection of vaccine or placebo. General study results and limits: Vaccinees reportedly had broad spike-specific CD8+ and CD4+ T cell responses.

The data were produced by immunoSEQ multiplex PCR, yet TCRdb's version contains in-frame clones alone and is incomplete. The table lists more than 300,000 clones, 86% of them singletons. This TCR was sampled from a person aged 18-65 years who received the Ad26.COV2.S COVID-19 vaccine or a placebo. V gene TRBV18 combines with J gene TRBJ2-3; D gene uncertain. Material: peripheral blood, obtained in a trial of Ad26.COV2.S vaccine versus placebo. The CDR3, as DNA: TGTGCCAGCTCACCCCGGACGGTTACAGATACGCAGTATTTT. It specifies CASSPRTVTDTQYF. The complete variable domain, with remaining parts taken from reference TRBV18 and TRBJ2-3, reads NAGVMQNPRHLVRRRGQEARLRCSPMKGHSHVYWYRQLPEEGLKFMVYLQKENIIDESGMPKERFSAEFPKEGPSILRIQQVVRGDSAAYFCASSPRTVTDTQYFGPGTRLTVL.